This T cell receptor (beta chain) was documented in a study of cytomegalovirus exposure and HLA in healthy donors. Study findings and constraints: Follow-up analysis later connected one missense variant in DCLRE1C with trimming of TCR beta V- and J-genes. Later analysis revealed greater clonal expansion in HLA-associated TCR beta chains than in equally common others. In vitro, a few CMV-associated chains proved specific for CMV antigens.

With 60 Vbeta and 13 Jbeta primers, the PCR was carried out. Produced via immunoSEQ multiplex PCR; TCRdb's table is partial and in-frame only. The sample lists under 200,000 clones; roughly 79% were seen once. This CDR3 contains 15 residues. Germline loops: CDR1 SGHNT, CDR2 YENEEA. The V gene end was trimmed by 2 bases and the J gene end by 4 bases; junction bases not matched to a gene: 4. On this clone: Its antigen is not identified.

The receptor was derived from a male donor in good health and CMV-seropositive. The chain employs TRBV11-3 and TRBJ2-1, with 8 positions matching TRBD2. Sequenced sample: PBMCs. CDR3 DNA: TGTGCCAGCAGCTTACTAGCGGGCCCTTACAATGAGCAGTTCTTC. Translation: CASSLLAGPYNEQFF.